The clone carrying this T cell receptor beta chain was found a few times. Its antigen is unidentified. The data were obtained in a study of T-cell reconstitution after alpha-beta-depleted transplantation in children. As it was prepared, the TCRbeta library received unique molecular identifiers. MiXCR was run by TCRdb on the PCR reads, yielding one entry per CDR3 protein. Of fewer than 150,000 distinct CDR3 sequences detected, about a tenth appear once; the ten largest clones hold nearly 25%. General study results and limits: Two months or so post-transplant, alpha-beta T cells reportedly derived from several hundred expanded graft clones. There were some patients whose high TCRbeta diversity at day 60 came from surviving recipient T cells and thymic progenitors. The main origin of T-cell counts and diversity one year after transplant was newly produced T cells.

V dropped 3 bases and J dropped 2 bases, with 12 bases sitting between them. The V gene's germline CDR1 is DFQATT and CDR2 SNEGSKA (reference sequence). The CDR3 is 14 amino acids. The specimen was PBMCs, mostly from graft donor cells, collected 180 days after TCRalphabeta/CD19-depleted stem cell transplant. The rearrangement links TRBV20-1 to TRBJ2-3; D remains unclear. The receptor's source is a girl less than two years old who had a stem cell transplant for combined immunodeficiency, so the T cells may come from the graft donor. The CDR3 DNA sequence: TGCAGTGCTAGGCGGCCCGGACCCACAGATACGCAGTATTTT. It translates to CSARRPGPTDTQYF.